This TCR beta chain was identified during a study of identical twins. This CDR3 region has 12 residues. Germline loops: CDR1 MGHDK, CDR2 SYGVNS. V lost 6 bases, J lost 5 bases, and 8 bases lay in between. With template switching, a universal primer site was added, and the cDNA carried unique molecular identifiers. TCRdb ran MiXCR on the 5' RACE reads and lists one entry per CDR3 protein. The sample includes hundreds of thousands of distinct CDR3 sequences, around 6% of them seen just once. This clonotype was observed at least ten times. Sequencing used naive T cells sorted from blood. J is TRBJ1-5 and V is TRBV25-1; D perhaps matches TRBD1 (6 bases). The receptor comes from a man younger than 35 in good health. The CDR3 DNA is TGTGCCAGCAGCACAGGGTATCAGCCCCAGCATTTT. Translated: CASSTGYQPQHF.